The subject of this entry is one T cell receptor beta chain. Its target is unknown. V lost 6 bases, J lost 4 bases, and 5 bases stayed unmatched. From germline, CDR1 is MDHEN and CDR2 SYDVKM. The CDR3 is 13 amino acids. The sample belongs to a study of CD8 T cells in ankylosing spondylitis. Study outcomes and limitations: A motif in TCR beta, a set of about eight highly homologous variants, appeared characteristic of ankylosing spondylitis blood.

TCRdb independently ran MiXCR on the 5' RACE reads; one entry per CDR3 protein. This table holds tens of thousands of distinct CDR3 sequences, about 10% found once. Material: blood, either unsorted or a sorted T cell fraction (not recorded which). This receptor was obtained from a male donor with ankylosing spondylitis or in good health (not recorded which). J is TRBJ1-2 and V is TRBV28; 7 positions agree with TRBD1. The CDR3 region is CASSEGQSYGYTF. CDR3 coding DNA: TGTGCCAGCAGCGAGGGACAGTCCTATGGCTACACCTTC.